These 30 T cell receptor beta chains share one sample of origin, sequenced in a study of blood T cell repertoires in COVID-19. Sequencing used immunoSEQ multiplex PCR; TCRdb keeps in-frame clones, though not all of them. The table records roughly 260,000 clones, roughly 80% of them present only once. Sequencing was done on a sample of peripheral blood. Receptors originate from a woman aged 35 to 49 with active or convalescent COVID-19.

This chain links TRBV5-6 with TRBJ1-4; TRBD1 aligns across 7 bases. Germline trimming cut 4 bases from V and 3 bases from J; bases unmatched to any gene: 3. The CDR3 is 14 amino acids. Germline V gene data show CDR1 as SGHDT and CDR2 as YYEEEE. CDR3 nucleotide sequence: TGTGCCAGCAGCAGACAGGGAGCTAATGAAAAACTGTTTTTT. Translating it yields CASSRQGANEKLFF.

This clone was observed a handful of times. Written as DNA, the CDR3 is TGTGCCAGCAGGGTTACAAGTGGTGGGGCCAACGTCCTGACTTTC. Translated, it gives CASRVTSGGANVLTF. This rearrangement joins TRBV28 to TRBJ2-6; D call uncertain. In germline, CDR1 is MDHEN, CDR2 SYDVKM. This CDR3 comprises 15 residues. V lost 6 bases, J lost 3 bases, and 12 bases lay in between.

CDR3 DNA: TGCGCCAGCAGCGCCGCGGGGGGGTATGGCTACACCTTC. It codes for CASSAAGGYGYTF. The rearrangement joins TRBV10-2 to TRBJ1-2, with D perhaps matching TRBD1 (5 bases). The V gene's germline CDR1 is WSHSY and CDR2 SAAADI. V lost 6 bases and J lost 5, with 13 bases in between. CDR3 length: 13 residues.

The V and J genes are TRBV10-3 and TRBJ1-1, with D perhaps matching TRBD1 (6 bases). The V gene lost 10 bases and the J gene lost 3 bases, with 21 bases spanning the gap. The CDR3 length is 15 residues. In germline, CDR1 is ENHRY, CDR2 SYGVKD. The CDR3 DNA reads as TGTGCCACGACCACTAGGGGGATTACGGACACTGAAGCTTTCTTT. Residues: CATTTRGITDTEAFF.

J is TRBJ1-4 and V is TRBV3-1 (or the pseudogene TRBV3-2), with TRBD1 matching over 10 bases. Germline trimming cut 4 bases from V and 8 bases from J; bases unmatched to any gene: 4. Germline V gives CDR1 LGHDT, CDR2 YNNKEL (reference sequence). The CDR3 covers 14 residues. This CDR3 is CASSRQGASEKLFF. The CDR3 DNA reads TGTGCCAGCAGCCGACAGGGGGCGTCGGAAAAACTGTTTTTT.

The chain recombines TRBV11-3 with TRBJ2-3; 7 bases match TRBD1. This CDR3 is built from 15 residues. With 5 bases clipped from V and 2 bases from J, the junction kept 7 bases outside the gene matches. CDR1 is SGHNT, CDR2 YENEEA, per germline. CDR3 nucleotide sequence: TGTGCCAGCAGCCAACGACAGGGTTTCACAGATACGCAGTATTTT. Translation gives CASSQRQGFTDTQYF.

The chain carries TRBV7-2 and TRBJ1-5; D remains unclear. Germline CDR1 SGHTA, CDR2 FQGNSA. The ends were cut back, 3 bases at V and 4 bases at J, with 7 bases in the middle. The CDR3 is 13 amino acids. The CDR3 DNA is TGTGCCAGCAGCTTTGAGCCTAATCAGCCCCAGCATTTT. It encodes CASSFEPNQPQHF. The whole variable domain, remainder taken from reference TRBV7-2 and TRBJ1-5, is GAGVSQSPSNKVTEKGKDVELRCDPISGHTALYWYRQSLGQGLEFLIYFQGNSAPDKSGLPSDRFSAERTGGSVSTLTIQRTQQEDSAVYLCASSFEPNQPQHFGDGTRLSIL.

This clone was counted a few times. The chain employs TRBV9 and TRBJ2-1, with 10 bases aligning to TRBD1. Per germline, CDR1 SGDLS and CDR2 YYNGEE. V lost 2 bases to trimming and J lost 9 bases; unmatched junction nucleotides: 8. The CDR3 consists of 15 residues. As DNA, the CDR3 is TGTGCCAGCAGCGTGGCCGGGACAGGGGCCTCTGAGCAGTTCTTC. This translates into CASSVAGTGASEQFF.

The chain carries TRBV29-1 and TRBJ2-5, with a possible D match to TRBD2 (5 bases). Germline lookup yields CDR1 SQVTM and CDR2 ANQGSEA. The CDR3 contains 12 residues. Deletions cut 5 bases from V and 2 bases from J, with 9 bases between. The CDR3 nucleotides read TGCAGCGTTCTGAGGGCACAAGAGACCCAGTACTTC. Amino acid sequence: CSVLRAQETQYF.

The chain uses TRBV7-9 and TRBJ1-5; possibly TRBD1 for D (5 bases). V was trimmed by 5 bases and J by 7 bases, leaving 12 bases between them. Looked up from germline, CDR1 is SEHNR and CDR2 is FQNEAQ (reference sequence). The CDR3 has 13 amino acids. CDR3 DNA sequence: TGTGCCAGCAGCCCGGGGGAGAGACAGCCCCAGCATTTT. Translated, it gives CASSPGERQPQHF.

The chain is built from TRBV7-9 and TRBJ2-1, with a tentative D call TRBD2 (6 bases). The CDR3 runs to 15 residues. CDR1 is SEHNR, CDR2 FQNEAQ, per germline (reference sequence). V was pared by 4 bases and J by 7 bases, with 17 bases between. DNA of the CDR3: TGTGCCAGCAGCTCCTCCAGCGGACTACGAAATGAGCAGTTCTTC. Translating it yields CASSSSSGLRNEQFF.

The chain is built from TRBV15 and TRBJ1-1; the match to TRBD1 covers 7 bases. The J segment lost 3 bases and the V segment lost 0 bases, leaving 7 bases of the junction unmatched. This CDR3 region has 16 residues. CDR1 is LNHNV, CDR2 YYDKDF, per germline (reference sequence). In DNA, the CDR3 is TGTGCCACCAGCAGAGATAGCAGGGGGTGGGACACTGAAGCTTTCTTT. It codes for CATSRDSRGWDTEAFF.

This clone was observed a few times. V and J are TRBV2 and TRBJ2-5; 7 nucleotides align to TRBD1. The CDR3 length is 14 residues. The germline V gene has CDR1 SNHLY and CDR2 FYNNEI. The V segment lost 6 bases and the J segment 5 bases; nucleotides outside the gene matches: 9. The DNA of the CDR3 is TGTGCCAGCAGAAAGACAGGGCGGCGGGAGACCCAGTACTTC. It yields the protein CASRKTGRRETQYF.

CDR3 coding DNA: TGTGCCAGCAGTCGCGGGGGCAGCTCCTACGAGCAGTACTTC. Its protein is CASSRGGSSYEQYF. The rearrangement joins TRBV6-5 to TRBJ2-7, with D tentatively TRBD2 (7 bases). Germline V gene sequence: CDR1 MNHEY, CDR2 SVGAGI. The V end lost 5 bases, the J end lost 0 bases, and 11 bases lay between the germline ends. CDR3 length: 14 residues.

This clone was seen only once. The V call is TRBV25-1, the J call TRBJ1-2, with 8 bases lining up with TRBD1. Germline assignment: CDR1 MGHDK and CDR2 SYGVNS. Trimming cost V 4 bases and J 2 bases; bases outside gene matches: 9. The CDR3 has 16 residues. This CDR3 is CASSAGWTGRNYGYTF. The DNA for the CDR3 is TGTGCCAGCAGTGCCGGATGGACAGGGCGAAACTATGGCTACACCTTC.

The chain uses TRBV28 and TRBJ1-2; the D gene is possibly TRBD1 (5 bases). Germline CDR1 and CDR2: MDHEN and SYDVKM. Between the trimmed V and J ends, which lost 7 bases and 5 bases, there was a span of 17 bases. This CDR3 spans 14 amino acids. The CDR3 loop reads CASKWGGNRYGYTF. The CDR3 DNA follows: TGTGCCAGCAAATGGGGCGGGAATCGATATGGCTACACCTTC.

Here the CDR3 DNA reads TGTGCCAGCAGGGGAGGAGGGGTTAGCTATGGCTACACCTTC. Its protein is CASRGGGVSYGYTF. This rearrangement joins TRBV25-1 to TRBJ1-2, with D possibly being TRBD1 (5 bases). Per germline, CDR1 MGHDK and CDR2 SYGVNS. The CDR3 contains 14 residues. Trimming pared 6 bases from V and 4 bases from J, leaving 15 bases between.

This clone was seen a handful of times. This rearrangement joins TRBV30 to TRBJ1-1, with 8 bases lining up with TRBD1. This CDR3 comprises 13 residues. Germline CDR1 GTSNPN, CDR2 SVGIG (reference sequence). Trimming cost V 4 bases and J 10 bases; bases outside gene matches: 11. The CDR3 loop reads CAWTADRAGIAFF. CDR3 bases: TGTGCCTGGACCGCGGACAGGGCAGGCATAGCTTTCTTT.

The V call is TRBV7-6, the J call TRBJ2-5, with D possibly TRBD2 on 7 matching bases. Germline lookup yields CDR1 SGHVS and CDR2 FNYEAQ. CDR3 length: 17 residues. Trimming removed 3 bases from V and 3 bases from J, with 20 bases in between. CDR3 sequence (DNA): TGTGCCAGCAGCTTTTCTTCACTTCGGGGGGCGAAAGAGACCCAGTACTTC. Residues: CASSFSSLRGAKETQYF.

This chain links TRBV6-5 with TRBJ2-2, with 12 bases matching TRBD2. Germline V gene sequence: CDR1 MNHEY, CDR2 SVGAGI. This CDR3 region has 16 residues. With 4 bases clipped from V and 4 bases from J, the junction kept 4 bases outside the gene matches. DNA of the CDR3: TGTGCCAGCAGTTCGCTAGCGGGGGGGCCCACCGGGGAGCTGTTTTTT. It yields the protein CASSSLAGGPTGELFF.

In DNA, the CDR3 is TGCGCCAGCAGTGATGGAGTTACAGATACGCAGTATTTT. Its protein is CASSDGVTDTQYF. This chain links TRBV10-1 with TRBJ2-3, with D hard to call. Trimming cost V 3 bases and J 3 bases, with 7 bases left between them. The CDR3 totals 13 residues. Germline V gene lookup returns CDR1 WNHNN and CDR2 SYGVQD (reference sequence).

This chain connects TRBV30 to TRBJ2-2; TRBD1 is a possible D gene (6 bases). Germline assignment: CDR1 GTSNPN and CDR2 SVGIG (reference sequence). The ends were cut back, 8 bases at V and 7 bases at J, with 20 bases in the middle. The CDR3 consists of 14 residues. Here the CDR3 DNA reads TGTGCCGGTACAGGGACATGGGCGAGCGGGGAGCTGTTTTTT. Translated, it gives CAGTGTWASGELFF.

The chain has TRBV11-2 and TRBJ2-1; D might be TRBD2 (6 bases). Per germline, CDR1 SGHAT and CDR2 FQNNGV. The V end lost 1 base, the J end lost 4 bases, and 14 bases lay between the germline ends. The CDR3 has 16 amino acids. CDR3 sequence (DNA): TGTGCCAGCAGCTTAGGTAGACTAGGGCAATACAATGAGCAGTTCTTC. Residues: CASSLGRLGQYNEQFF.

DNA of the CDR3: TGCAGTGCTAGTAAACAGAACACTGAAGCTTTCTTT. Its protein is CSASKQNTEAFF. The chain combines TRBV20-1 with TRBJ1-1; D is uncertain. The germline V gene encodes CDR1 DFQATT and CDR2 SNEGSKA (reference sequence). Trimming shortened V by 3 bases and J by 1 base, and 6 bases separated the two germline ends. There are 12 residues in the CDR3.

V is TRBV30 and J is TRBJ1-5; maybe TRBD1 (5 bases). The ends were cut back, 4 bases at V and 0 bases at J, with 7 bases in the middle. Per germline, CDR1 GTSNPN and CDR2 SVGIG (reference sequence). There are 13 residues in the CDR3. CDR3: CAWNRYSNQPQHF. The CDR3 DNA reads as TGTGCCTGGAACAGGTATAGCAATCAGCCCCAGCATTTT. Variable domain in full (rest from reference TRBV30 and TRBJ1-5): SQTIHQWPATLVQPVGSPLSLECTVEGTSNPNLYWYRQAAGRGLQLLFYSVGIGQISSEVPQNLSASRPQDRQFILSSKKLLLSDSGFYLCAWNRYSNQPQHFGDGTRLSIL.

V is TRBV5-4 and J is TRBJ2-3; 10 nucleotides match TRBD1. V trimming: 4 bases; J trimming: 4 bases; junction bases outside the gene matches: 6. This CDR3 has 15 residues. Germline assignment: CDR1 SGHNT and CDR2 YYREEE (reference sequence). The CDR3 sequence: CASSGGTGEADTQYF. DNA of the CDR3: TGTGCCAGCAGCGGCGGGACAGGGGAGGCAGATACGCAGTATTTT.

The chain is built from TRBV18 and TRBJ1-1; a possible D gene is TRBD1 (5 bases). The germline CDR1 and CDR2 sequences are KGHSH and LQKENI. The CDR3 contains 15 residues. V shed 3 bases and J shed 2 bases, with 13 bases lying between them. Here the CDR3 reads CASSPQRGQNTEAFF. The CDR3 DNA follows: TGTGCCAGCTCACCTCAAAGGGGCCAAAACACTGAAGCTTTCTTT.

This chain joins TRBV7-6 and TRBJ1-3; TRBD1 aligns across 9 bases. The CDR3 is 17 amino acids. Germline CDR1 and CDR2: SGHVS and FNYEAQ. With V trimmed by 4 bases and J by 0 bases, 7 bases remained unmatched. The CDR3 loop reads CASSSGQGGLSGNTIYF. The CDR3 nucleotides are TGTGCCAGCAGCTCGGGACAGGGAGGCCTCTCTGGAAACACCATATATTTT. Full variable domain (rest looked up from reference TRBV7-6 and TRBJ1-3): GAGVSQSPRYKVTKRGQDVALRCDPISGHVSLYWYRQALGQGPEFLTYFNYEAQQDKSGLPNDRFSAERPEGSISTLTIQRTEQRDSAMYRCASSSGQGGLSGNTIYFGEGSWLTVV.

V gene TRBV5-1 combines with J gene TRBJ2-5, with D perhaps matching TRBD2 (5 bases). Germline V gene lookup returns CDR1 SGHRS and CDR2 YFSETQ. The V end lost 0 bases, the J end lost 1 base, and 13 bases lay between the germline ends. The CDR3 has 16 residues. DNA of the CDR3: TGCGCCAGCAGCTTGGTTGGACTCAACCTCCAAGAGACCCAGTACTTC. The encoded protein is CASSLVGLNLQETQYF.

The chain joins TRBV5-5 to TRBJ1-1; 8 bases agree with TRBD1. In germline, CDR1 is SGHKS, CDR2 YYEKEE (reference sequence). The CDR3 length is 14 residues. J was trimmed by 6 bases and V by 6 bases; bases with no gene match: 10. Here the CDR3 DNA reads TGTGCCAGCAAAAAATCACAGGGGGTCGCTGAAGCTTTCTTT. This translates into CASKKSQGVAEAFF.